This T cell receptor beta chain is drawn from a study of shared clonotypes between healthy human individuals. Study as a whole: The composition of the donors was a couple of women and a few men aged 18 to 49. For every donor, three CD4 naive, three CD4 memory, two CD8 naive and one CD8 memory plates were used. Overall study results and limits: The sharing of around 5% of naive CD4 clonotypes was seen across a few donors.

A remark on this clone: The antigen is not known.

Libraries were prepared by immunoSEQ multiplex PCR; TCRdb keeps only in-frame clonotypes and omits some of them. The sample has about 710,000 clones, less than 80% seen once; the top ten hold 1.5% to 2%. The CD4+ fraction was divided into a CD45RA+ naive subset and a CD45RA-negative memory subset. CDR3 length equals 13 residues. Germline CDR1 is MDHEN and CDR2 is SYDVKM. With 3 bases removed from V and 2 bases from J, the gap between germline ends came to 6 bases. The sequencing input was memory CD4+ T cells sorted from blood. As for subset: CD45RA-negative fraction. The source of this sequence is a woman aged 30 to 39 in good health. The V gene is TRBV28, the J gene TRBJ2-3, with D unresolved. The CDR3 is CASSLPSTDTQYF. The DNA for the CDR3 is TGTGCCAGCAGTTTGCCCTCCACAGATACGCAGTATTTT.